The 23 T cell receptor beta chains in this list originate from one sample, sequenced in a study of PD-L1 blockade in urothelial cancer. Described time point: peripheral blood 6 weeks after treatment start. Clones were read by immunoSEQ multiplex PCR, and TCRdb kept only the in-frame ones, dropping some. The repertoire has about 120,000 clones, roughly 82% of them found once; the top ten carry 2.4%. The sample was PBMCs, taken around atezolizumab (anti-PD-L1) treatment. All receptors derive from a man in his fifties or sixties with urothelial cancer.

CDR3 sequence: CSARRTGEQYF. The CDR3 bases are TGCAGTGCTAGACGGACAGGCGAGCAGTACTTC. The J gene is TRBJ2-7, the V gene TRBV20-1; 7 bases line up with TRBD1. Germline CDR1 reads DFQATT; CDR2 reads SNEGSKA (reference sequence). V trimming: 2 bases; J trimming: 6 bases; junction bases outside the gene matches: 1. The CDR3 totals 11 residues.

J is TRBJ1-4 and V is TRBV7-2, with 8 bases that match TRBD1. The CDR3 extends over 16 amino acids. Trimming removed 2 bases from V and 3 bases from J; junction bases left unmatched: 5. Looked up from germline, CDR1 is SGHTA and CDR2 is FQGNSA. The CDR3 loop is CASSLTQGASNEKLFF. The CDR3, as DNA: TGTGCCAGCAGCTTAACGCAGGGGGCGTCTAATGAAAAACTGTTTTTT.

This clone was found once. The chain employs TRBV29-1 and TRBJ2-7; TRBD1 is a possible D gene (6 bases). V was clipped by 4 bases and J by 4 bases, with 11 bases between them. Per the germline V gene, CDR1 is SQVTM and CDR2 is ANQGSEA. This CDR3 has 12 amino acids. The CDR3 DNA sequence: TGCAGCGTTGTTTATCAGGGGTACGAGCAGTACTTC. Its protein product is CSVVYQGYEQYF.

Of note for this clone: The sample has other DNA sequences that encode this CDR3 too. This sequence joins TRBV2 and TRBJ2-3; D gene uncertain. V was trimmed by 6 bases and J by 8 bases, leaving 9 bases between them. Germline lookup yields CDR1 SNHLY and CDR2 FYNNEI. The CDR3 spans 11 residues. As DNA, the CDR3 is TGTGCCAGCAGGCTAGAGCGTACGCAGTATTTT. Translated, it gives CASRLERTQYF.

This clone was seen only a few times. The same CDR3 arises from other DNA sequences in this sample as well. The chain has TRBV2 and TRBJ2-1, with TRBD2 identical over 7 bases. Trimming at V came to 6 bases and at J to 0 bases, leaving 5 bases not matched to a gene. The V gene's germline CDR1 is SNHLY and CDR2 FYNNEI. CDR3 length: 15 amino acids. CDR3 bases: TGTGCCAGCAGGGGGGAGGGGAGCTCCTACAATGAGCAGTTCTTC. The encoded protein is CASRGEGSSYNEQFF.

The gene calls are TRBV6-5 and TRBJ1-1; 10 nucleotides agree with TRBD1. Germline assignment: CDR1 MNHEY and CDR2 SVGAGI. CDR3 length: 15 residues. V lost 6 bases, J lost 5 bases, and 9 bases stayed unmatched. CDR3 amino acids: CASSERTGGGTEAFF. CDR3 coding DNA: TGTGCCAGCAGCGAAAGGACAGGGGGTGGTACTGAAGCTTTCTTT.

The V call is TRBV2, the J call TRBJ1-5, with TRBD1 matching over 10 bases. Trimming cost V 7 bases and J 5 bases; bases outside gene matches: 5. Per germline, CDR1 SNHLY and CDR2 FYNNEI. The CDR3 length is 14 residues. CDR3 in DNA: TGTGCCAGCACCCTGGACAGGGGGGATCAGCCCCAGCATTTT. Translated, it gives CASTLDRGDQPQHF.

The rearrangement links TRBV18 to TRBJ2-3; 8 bases are a match to TRBD1. The CDR3 is made up of 12 amino acids. The trim removed 3 bases at V and 9 bases at J, leaving 2 bases unmatched. Per the germline V gene, CDR1 is KGHSH and CDR2 is LQKENI. The CDR3 sequence: CASSPTGDTQYF. The CDR3 coding sequence is TGTGCCAGCTCACCGACAGGGGACACGCAGTATTTT.

The chain recombines TRBV6-6 with TRBJ2-7; possible D gene TRBD1, 5 bases. The ends were cut back, 2 bases at V and 3 bases at J, with 14 bases in the middle. The CDR3 totals 15 residues. CDR1 and CDR2 (germline): MNHNY, SVGAGI (reference sequence). The CDR3 nucleotides are TGTGCCAGCAGTTACGATCAGGGAAGGAGCTACGAGCAGTACTTC. Translating gives CASSYDQGRSYEQYF.

The genes are TRBV11-2 and TRBJ1-2, with D possibly matching TRBD1 (5 bases). Trimming removed 1 base from V and 4 bases from J, with 13 bases in between. Per the germline V gene, CDR1 is SGHAT and CDR2 is FQNNGV. The CDR3 runs to 15 residues. The CDR3 spells CASSLAGQGGYGYTF. The CDR3 nucleotides are TGTGCCAGCAGCTTAGCTGGGCAGGGAGGCTATGGCTACACCTTC.

This chain joins TRBV19 and TRBJ2-2; 11 bases are shared with TRBD2. V lost 5 bases, J lost 5 bases, and 4 bases stayed unmatched. Germline loops: CDR1 LNHDA, CDR2 SQIVND (reference sequence). This CDR3 is built from 15 residues. The CDR3 region has the DNA TGTGCCAGTAGTCGACTAGCGGGGCGAACCGGGGAGCTGTTTTTT. It specifies CASSRLAGRTGELFF.

The gene calls are TRBV27 and TRBJ2-7; tentatively, D is TRBD1 (6 bases). The germline V gene encodes CDR1 MNHEY and CDR2 SMNVEV (reference sequence). V shed 4 bases and J shed 4 bases, with 11 bases lying between them. This CDR3 has 13 residues. CDR3 in DNA: TGTGCCAGCAGTTCCCGGGACAAATACGAGCAGTACTTC. Translated: CASSSRDKYEQYF.

This chain uses TRBV5-1 with TRBJ2-3; D gene unclear. The CDR3 spans 15 residues. The ends were cut back, 1 base at V and 6 bases at J, with 15 bases in the middle. Per germline, CDR1 SGHRS and CDR2 YFSETQ. CDR3 sequence reads: CASSLPSPSSDTQYF. CDR3 DNA sequence: TGCGCCAGCAGCTTGCCTAGTCCATCCTCGGATACGCAGTATTTT.

J is TRBJ1-5 and V is TRBV7-2; D perhaps matches TRBD1 (5 bases). Trimming took off 7 bases at V and 0 bases at J, with 13 bases between the two ends. CDR1 and CDR2 from the germline V gene are SGHTA and FQGNSA. The CDR3 covers 15 residues. The CDR3 sequence: CASNEQGLSNQPQHF. The CDR3 DNA is TGTGCCAGCAACGAGCAGGGTCTTAGCAATCAGCCCCAGCATTTT.

V usage is TRBV28 and J usage is TRBJ2-1; 10 nucleotides match TRBD2. CDR1 MDHEN and CDR2 SYDVKM come from the germline V gene. Trimming cost V 8 bases and J 4 bases; bases outside gene matches: 11. The length of the CDR3 is 16 residues. CDR3 loop: CASSPPSGSYYNEQFF. CDR3 bases: TGTGCCAGCTCCCCCCCTAGCGGGAGTTATTACAATGAGCAGTTCTTC. The variable domain in full, completed from reference TRBV28 and TRBJ2-1, reads DVKVTQSSRYLVKRTGEKVFLECVQDMDHENMFWYRQDPGLGLRLIYFSYDVKMKEKGDIPEGYSVSREKKERFSLILESASTNQTSMYLCASSPPSGSYYNEQFFGPGTRLTVL.

This chain connects TRBV19 to TRBJ1-5, with D possibly matching TRBD1 (6 bases). Germline values: CDR1 LNHDA, CDR2 SQIVND (reference sequence). The CDR3 sequence is 16 residues long. Trimming shortened V by 5 bases and J by 0 bases, and 14 bases separated the two germline ends. DNA of the CDR3: TGTGCCAGTAGTTTCCGGACAGAGTATAGCAATCAGCCCCAGCATTTT. This codes for CASSFRTEYSNQPQHF.

The rearrangement uses TRBV6-5 and TRBJ1-1, with D unclear. This CDR3 comprises 13 residues. Trimming cost V 0 bases and J 7 bases, with 9 bases left between them. Germline CDR1 is MNHEY and CDR2 is SVGAGI. CDR3 protein: CASSYSRGNEAFF. In DNA form, the CDR3 reads TGTGCCAGCAGTTACTCGAGAGGGAATGAAGCTTTCTTT.

The V call is TRBV7-9, the J call TRBJ2-1, with 7 bases fitting TRBD2. J lost 6 bases, V lost 5 bases, and 22 bases had no gene match. The CDR3 sequence is 19 residues long. Germline V lookup: CDR1 SEHNR, CDR2 FQNEAQ (reference sequence). The CDR3 DNA sequence: TGTGCCAGCAGCCGGCCGGGCCAGGAGTTGGGACTACTACGCAATGAGCAGTTCTTC. Protein product: CASSRPGQELGLLRNEQFF. The full variable domain, completed using reference TRBV7-9 and TRBJ2-1, is DTGVSQNPRHKITKRGQNVTFRCDPISEHNRLYWYRQTLGQGPEFLTYFQNEAQLEKSRLLSDRFSAERPKGSFSTLEIQRTEQGDSAMYLCASSRPGQELGLLRNEQFFGPGTRLTVL.

The chain joins TRBV7-2 to TRBJ2-4, with D perhaps TRBD2 (7 bases). Per the germline V gene, CDR1 is SGHTA and CDR2 is FQGNSA. V was trimmed by 5 bases and J by 0 bases, leaving 11 bases between them. The CDR3 runs 15 residues. CDR3: CASSGGGLAKNIQYF. For the CDR3, the DNA is TGTGCCAGCAGCGGGGGGGGGCTAGCCAAAAACATTCAGTACTTC.

The rearrangement uses TRBV4-1 and TRBJ1-2; 7 bases are a match to TRBD1. The CDR3 consists of 13 residues. J was trimmed by 8 bases and V by 2 bases; bases with no gene match: 5. Germline loops: CDR1 MGHRA, CDR2 YSYEKL. CDR3 DNA: TGCGCCAGCAGCCAAACGCAGGGGGGCGGCTACACCTTC. It yields the protein CASSQTQGGGYTF.

J is TRBJ1-5 and V is TRBV5-6; the match to TRBD1 covers 10 bases. The CDR3 runs to 15 residues. Germline V gene data show CDR1 as SGHDT and CDR2 as YYEEEE. J was trimmed by 3 bases and V by 4 bases; bases with no gene match: 4. The CDR3 DNA is TGTGCCAGCAGCCGGGGACAGGGGCCCAATCAGCCCCAGCATTTT. Translating it yields CASSRGQGPNQPQHF.

The V gene is TRBV27, the J gene TRBJ1-3; perhaps TRBD1 as D (6 bases). The CDR3 has 15 amino acids. Trimming removed 6 bases at V and 3 bases at J, with 15 bases between. Per the germline V gene, CDR1 is MNHEY and CDR2 is SMNVEV (reference sequence). The CDR3 DNA reads as TGTGCCAGCAGCTCCACAGGGAGTTATGGAAACACCATATATTTT. Protein sequence: CASSSTGSYGNTIYF.

The chain carries TRBV19 and TRBJ2-3, with a tentative D call TRBD2 (6 bases). The V end was cut by 4 bases, the J end by 2 bases, with 7 bases between. The germline V gene encodes CDR1 LNHDA and CDR2 SQIVND (reference sequence). The CDR3 is 13 residues long. The CDR3 DNA reads as TGTGCCAGTAGTACGCGGGACACAGATACGCAGTATTTT. Its translation is CASSTRDTDTQYF.